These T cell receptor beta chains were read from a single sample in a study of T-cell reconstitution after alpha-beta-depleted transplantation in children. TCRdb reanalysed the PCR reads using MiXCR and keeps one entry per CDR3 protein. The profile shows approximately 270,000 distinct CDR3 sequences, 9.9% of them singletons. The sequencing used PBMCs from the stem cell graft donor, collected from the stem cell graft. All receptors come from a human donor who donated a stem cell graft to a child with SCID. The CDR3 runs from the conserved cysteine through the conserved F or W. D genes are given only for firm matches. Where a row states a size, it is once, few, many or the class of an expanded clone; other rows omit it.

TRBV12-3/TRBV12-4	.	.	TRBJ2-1	CASSTIRDSSSYNEQFF	TGTGCCAGCAGCACTATTCGGGACTCGAGCTCCTACAATGAGCAGTTCTTC
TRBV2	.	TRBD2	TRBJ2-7	CASSEGGGPSYEQYF	TGTGCCAGCAGTGAAGGCGGGGGGCCTTCCTACGAGCAGTACTTC
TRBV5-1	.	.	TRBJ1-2	CASSSGTPNYGYTF	TGCGCCAGCAGCTCAGGGACACCTAACTATGGCTACACCTTC
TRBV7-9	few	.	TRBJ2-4	CASSPSADQPRRIQYF	TGTGCCAGCAGCCCCTCCGCCGACCAGCCCCGGCGGATTCAGTACTTC
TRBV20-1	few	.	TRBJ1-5	CSASQAAGGQLPQHF	TGCAGTGCTAGTCAAGCGGCAGGAGGGCAATTGCCCCAGCATTTT
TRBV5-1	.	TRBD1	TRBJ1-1	CASSFTGGGNTEAFF	TGCGCCAGCAGCTTCACAGGGGGCGGGAACACTGAAGCTTTCTTT
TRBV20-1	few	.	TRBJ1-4	CSARTGTGINEKLFF	TGCAGTGCTCGTACCGGGACGGGGATTAATGAAAAACTGTTTTTT
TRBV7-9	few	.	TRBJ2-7	CASSPHIYEQYF	TGTGCCAGCAGCCCTCATATCTACGAGCAGTACTTC
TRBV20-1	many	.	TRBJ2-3	CSAPDKSFSTDTQYF	TGCAGTGCACCGGACAAATCTTTTAGCACAGATACGCAGTATTTT
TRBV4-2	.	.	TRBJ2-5	CASSQPGDAETQYF	TGTGCCAGCAGCCAACCAGGGGATGCAGAGACCCAGTACTTC
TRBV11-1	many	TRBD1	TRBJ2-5	CASSPLGDRAGETQYF	TGTGCCAGCAGCCCCCTCGGGGACAGGGCAGGAGAGACCCAGTACTTC
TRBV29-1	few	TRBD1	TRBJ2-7	CSVEGTGGEQYF	TGCAGCGTTGAAGGGACAGGGGGCGAGCAGTACTTC
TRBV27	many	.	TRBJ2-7	CASSLKPVSSYEQYF	TGTGCCAGCAGTTTAAAGCCTGTGAGCTCCTACGAGCAGTACTTC
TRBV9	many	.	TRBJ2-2	CASSVVSLDSSNTGELFF	TGTGCCAGCAGCGTAGTCTCCCTGGACAGTTCGAACACCGGGGAGCTGTTTTTT
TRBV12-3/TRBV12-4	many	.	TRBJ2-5	CASSFAGAQYF	TGTGCCAGCAGTTTCGCCGGGGCCCAGTACTTC
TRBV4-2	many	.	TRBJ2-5	CASSPTEIGTQYF	TGTGCCAGCAGCCCGACAGAAATCGGGACCCAGTACTTC
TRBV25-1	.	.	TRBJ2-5	CASSEYIVTRQETQYF	TGTGCCAGCAGTGAATATATAGTAACTAGGCAAGAGACCCAGTACTTC
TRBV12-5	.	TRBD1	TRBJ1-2	CASGLGTGFGYTF	TGTGCTAGTGGTTTGGGGACAGGGTTTGGCTACACCTTC
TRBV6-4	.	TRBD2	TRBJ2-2	CASSGASGANTGELFF	TGTGCCAGCAGCGGCGCTAGCGGAGCGAACACCGGGGAGCTGTTTTTT
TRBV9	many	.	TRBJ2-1	CASSVGGGEQFF	TGTGCCAGCAGCGTAGGCGGGGGCGAGCAGTTCTTC
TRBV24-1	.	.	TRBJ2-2	CSTSDPGRTGELFF	TGTTCCACCAGTGATCCAGGGAGGACCGGGGAGCTGTTTTTT
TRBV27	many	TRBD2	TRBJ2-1	CASSFAGVDEQFF	TGTGCCAGCAGTTTTGCGGGGGTTGACGAGCAGTTCTTC